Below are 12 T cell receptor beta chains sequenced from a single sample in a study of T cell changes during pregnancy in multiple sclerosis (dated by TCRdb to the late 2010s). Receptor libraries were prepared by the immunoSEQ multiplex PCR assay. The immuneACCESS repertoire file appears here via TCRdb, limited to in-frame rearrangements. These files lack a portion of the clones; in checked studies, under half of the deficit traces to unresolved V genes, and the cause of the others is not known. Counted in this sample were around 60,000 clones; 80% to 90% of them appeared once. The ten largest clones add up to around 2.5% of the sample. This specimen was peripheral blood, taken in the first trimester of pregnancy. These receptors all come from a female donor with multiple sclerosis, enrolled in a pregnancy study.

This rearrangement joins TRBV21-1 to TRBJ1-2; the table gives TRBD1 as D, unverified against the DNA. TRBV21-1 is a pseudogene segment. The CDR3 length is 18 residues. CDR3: CASSPSGTGTGGGYGYTF. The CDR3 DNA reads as TGTGCCAGCAGCCCCTCCGGGACAGGGACAGGTGGAGGCTATGGCTACACCTTC.

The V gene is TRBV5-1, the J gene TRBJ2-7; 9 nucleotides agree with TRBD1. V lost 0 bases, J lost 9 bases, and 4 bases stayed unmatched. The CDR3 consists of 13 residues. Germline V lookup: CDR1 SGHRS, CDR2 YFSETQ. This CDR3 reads CASSLGTGEVQYF. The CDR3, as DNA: TGCGCCAGCAGCTTGGGGACAGGGGAGGTGCAGTACTTC.

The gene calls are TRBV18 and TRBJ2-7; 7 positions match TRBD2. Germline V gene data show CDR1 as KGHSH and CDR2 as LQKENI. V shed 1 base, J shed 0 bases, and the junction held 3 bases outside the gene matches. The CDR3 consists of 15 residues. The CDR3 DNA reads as TGTGCCAGCTCACCACAGGGCGGGAGCTCCTACGAGCAGTACTTC. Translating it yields CASSPQGGSSYEQYF. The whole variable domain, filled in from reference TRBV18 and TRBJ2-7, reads NAGVMQNPRHLVRRRGQEARLRCSPMKGHSHVYWYRQLPEEGLKFMVYLQKENIIDESGMPKERFSAEFPKEGPSILRIQQVVRGDSAAYFCASSPQGGSSYEQYFGPGTRLTVT.

CDR3 loop: CASSLETGGPSSPLHF. The CDR3 nucleotides are TGTGCCAGCAGCTTAGAGACAGGGGGCCCTTCATCACCCCTCCACTTT. The rearrangement joins TRBV7-9 to TRBJ1-6; TRBD1 matches at 10 bases. This CDR3 contains 16 residues. In germline, CDR1 is SEHNR, CDR2 FQNEAQ (reference sequence). J was trimmed by 10 bases and V by 1 base; bases with no gene match: 7.

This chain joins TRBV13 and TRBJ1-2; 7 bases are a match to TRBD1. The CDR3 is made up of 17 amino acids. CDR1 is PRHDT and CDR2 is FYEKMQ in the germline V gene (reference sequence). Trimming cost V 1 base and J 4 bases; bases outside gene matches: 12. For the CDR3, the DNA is TGTGCCAGCAGCTTAGAAGGGGGCGCTTGGGGAGGCTATGGCTACACCTTC. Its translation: CASSLEGGAWGGYGYTF.

The CDR3 sequence: CAISELGTGSNNEQFF. The CDR3 coding sequence is TGTGCCATCAGTGAATTAGGGACAGGCTCTAACAATGAGCAGTTCTTC. The chain recombines TRBV10-3 with TRBJ2-1; 8 nucleotides align to TRBD1. After removal of 3 bases from V and 5 bases from J, the junction contained 9 bases not matched to a gene. CDR1 and CDR2 (germline): ENHRY, SYGVKD. The CDR3 spans 16 residues.

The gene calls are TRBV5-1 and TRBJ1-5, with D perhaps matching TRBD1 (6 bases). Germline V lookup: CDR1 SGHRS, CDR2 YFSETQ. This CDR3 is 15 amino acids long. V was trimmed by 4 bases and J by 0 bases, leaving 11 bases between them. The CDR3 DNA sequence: TGCGCCAGCAGCCCCGGGACAACTAGCAATCAGCCCCAGCATTTT. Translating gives CASSPGTTSNQPQHF. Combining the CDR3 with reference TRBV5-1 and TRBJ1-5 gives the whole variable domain KAGVTQTPRYLIKTRGQQVTLSCSPISGHRSVSWYQQTPGQGLQFLFEYFSETQRNKGNFPGRFSGRQFSNSRSEMNVSTLELGDSALYLCASSPGTTSNQPQHFGDGTRLSIL.

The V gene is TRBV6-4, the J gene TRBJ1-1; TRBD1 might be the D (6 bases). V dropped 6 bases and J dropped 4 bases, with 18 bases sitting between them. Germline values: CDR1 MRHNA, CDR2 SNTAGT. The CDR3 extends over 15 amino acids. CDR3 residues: CASSPSAGGGTEAFF. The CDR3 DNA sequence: TGTGCCAGCAGCCCCTCAGCGGGGGGCGGCACTGAAGCTTTCTTT.

DNA for the CDR3: TGTGCCTGGAGTTTATGGCGGCAGTTCCAAGAGACCCAGTACTTC. Protein: CAWSLWRQFQETQYF. The J gene is TRBJ2-5, the V gene TRBV30; D is unclear. V lost 2 bases and J 1 base, leaving 14 bases between the germline ends. CDR3 length equals 15 residues. In germline, CDR1 is GTSNPN, CDR2 SVGIG (reference sequence).

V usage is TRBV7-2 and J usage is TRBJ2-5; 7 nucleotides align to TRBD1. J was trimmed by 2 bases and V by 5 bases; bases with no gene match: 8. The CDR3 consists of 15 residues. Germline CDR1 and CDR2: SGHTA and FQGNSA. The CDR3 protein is CASSLLGQRQETQYF. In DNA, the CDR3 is TGTGCCAGCAGCCTTTTGGGACAGAGACAAGAGACCCAGTACTTC.

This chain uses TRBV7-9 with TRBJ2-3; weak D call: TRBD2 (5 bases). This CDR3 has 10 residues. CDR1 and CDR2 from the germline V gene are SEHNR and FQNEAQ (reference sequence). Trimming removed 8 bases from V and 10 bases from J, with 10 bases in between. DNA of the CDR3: TGTGCCAGCGGGAGTCGGGCGCAGTATTTT. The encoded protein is CASGSRAQYF.

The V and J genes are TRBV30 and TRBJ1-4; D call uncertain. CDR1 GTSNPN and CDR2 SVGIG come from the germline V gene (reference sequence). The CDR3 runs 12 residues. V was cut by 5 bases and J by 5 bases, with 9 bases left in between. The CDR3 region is CAWQDGNEKLFF. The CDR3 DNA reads TGTGCCTGGCAAGACGGGAATGAAAAACTGTTTTTT.